This record covers a single TCR beta chain. The antigen remains unidentified. Noted time point: baseline pretreatment blood. The treatment here: 15 Gy SBRT to primary tumor, nephrectomy 4 weeks later. This renal cell carcinoma was of the clear cell type. V dropped 6 bases and J dropped 0; count of bases not matched to a gene: 7. CDR1 and CDR2 (germline): MNHEY, SMNVEV (reference sequence). This CDR3 contains 16 residues. Assay used: immunoSEQ multiplex PCR; TCRdb lists only in-frame clones, some missing. This sample carries about 61,000 clones, approximately 80% of them seen once, and the ten largest clones take approximately 6.8%. These data are taken from a study of radiation and T cells in renal cell carcinoma. Whole-study context: Nephrectomy followed 15 Gy stereotactic body radiation by 4 weeks.

Study observations and caveats: Pretreatment tumor biopsies were lacking, so baseline clonotypes are unknown. In blood, top tumor clones expanded by 2 weeks, shrinking by 4.

This receptor was identified in a man in his sixties with renal cell carcinoma. The sequences come from blood, collected from a patient whose treatment included radiotherapy and nephrectomy. This chain connects TRBV27 to TRBJ2-5; 10 bases are a match to TRBD2. CDR3 sequence (DNA): TGTGCCAGCAGACCCCCTAGCGGGGGCAACCAAGAGACCCAGTACTTC. Translated, it gives CASRPPSGGNQETQYF.